This passage covers 3 T cell receptor beta chains from one sample sequenced in a study of PD-1 blockade in classical Hodgkin lymphoma. Every patient relapsed after autologous stem cell transplantation, and brentuximab vedotin exposure varied. TCRdb keeps only in-frame clones here, not all; method: immunoSEQ multiplex PCR. The sample contains more than 9,500 clones, 70% to 90% of which appear only once. The source was peripheral blood mononuclear cells (PBMCs), collected at baseline. The receptor source for this set is a human donor with classical Hodgkin lymphoma.

The chain recombines TRBV7-2 with TRBJ1-4; the match to TRBD1 covers 9 bases. This CDR3 contains 19 residues. Trimming took 5 bases from V and 2 from J; bases not matched to a gene: 15. The germline V gene encodes CDR1 SGHTA and CDR2 FQGNSA. In DNA, the CDR3 is TGTGCCAGCAGCATCTTGCGGGACAGGGTACGTTCTACTAATGAAAAACTGTTTTTT. It encodes CASSILRDRVRSTNEKLFF.

The V call is TRBV27, the J call TRBJ2-7; 7 bases match TRBD2. The CDR3 is 16 residues long. V dropped 5 bases and J dropped 0; count of bases not matched to a gene: 10. Germline V gene data show CDR1 as MNHEY and CDR2 as SMNVEV (reference sequence). CDR3 loop: CASSPSAGTTSYEQYF. CDR3 in DNA: TGTGCCAGCAGTCCTTCAGCGGGAACCACCTCCTACGAGCAGTACTTC.

This clone was found once. This rearrangement joins TRBV13 to TRBJ1-2; the D is unclear. Germline V lookup: CDR1 PRHDT, CDR2 FYEKMQ (reference sequence). This CDR3 region has 14 residues. The germline V and J ends were trimmed by 0 bases and 8 bases, with 13 bases remaining between them. Written as DNA, the CDR3 is TGTGCCAGCAGCTTAGGCCGGGCCGCCCGCGGCTACACCTTC. Its translation is CASSLGRAARGYTF. Looking up the rest from reference TRBV13 and TRBJ1-2 gives the full variable domain: AAGVIQSPRHLIKEKRETATLKCYPIPRHDTVYWYQQGPGQDPQFLISFYEKMQSDKGSIPDRFSAQQFSDYHSELNMSSLELGDSALYFCASSLGRAARGYTFGSGTRLTVV.